One sample yielded the 20 T cell receptor beta chains listed below, sequenced in a study of blood T cells in healthy people across ages. Next came a second PCR, run for about 6 to 12 cycles, which used a sample-barcoded 5' primer along with a J-beta primer mix. TCRdb re-analysed the 5' RACE reads in MiXCR, keeping a single row per CDR3 protein. The sample gives 850,000 or so distinct CDR3 sequences, 29% of which show up once; approximately 15% is in the top ten. Sequencing used blood. The receptors derive from a woman aged 80 or older in good health.

This clonotype was seen ten or more times. The V and J genes are TRBV6-1 and TRBJ2-5; TRBD1 matches at 11 bases. Germline-derived CDR1 and CDR2 are MNHNS and SASEGT. With 4 bases clipped from V and 2 bases from J, the junction kept 9 bases outside the gene matches. The CDR3 runs to 17 residues. This chain's CDR3 is CASSAAGTGGYQETQYF. The CDR3 nucleotides are TGTGCCAGCAGTGCTGCAGGGACAGGGGGATATCAAGAGACCCAGTACTTC.

The sample holds a few counts of this clonotype. A single base separates this from a much larger clone, so it may be a read error. The rearrangement uses TRBV7-2 and TRBJ2-1, with D uncertain. The J call may be wrong; the DNA end is better matched by TRBJ2-7. Germline assignment: CDR1 SGHTA and CDR2 FQGNSA. This CDR3 is 15 amino acids long. The DNA for the CDR3 is TGTGCCAGCAGCCTGAGGCCAGCTTCCTACAATGAGCAGTACTTC. Amino acid sequence: CASSLRPASYNEQYF.

This clonotype was detected ten times or more. The chain links TRBV3-1 to TRBJ2-4; the match to TRBD2 covers 7 bases. The CDR3 sequence is 15 residues long. Germline values: CDR1 LGHDT, CDR2 YNNKEL (reference sequence). With V trimmed by 0 bases and J by 7 bases, 6 bases remained unmatched. CDR3 in DNA: TGTGCCAGCAGCCAAGATGGGGGGGTACGGAACATTCAGTACTTC. Translating it yields CASSQDGGVRNIQYF.

This clonotype was recorded at least ten times. The chain links TRBV14 to TRBJ2-3; 7 nucleotides agree with TRBD2. The length of the CDR3 is 17 residues. Per the germline V gene, CDR1 is SGHDN and CDR2 is FVKESK. Germline trimming cut 4 bases from V and 5 bases from J; bases unmatched to any gene: 15. This chain's CDR3 is CASSPLGLAVRGDTQYF. The DNA for the CDR3 is TGTGCCAGCAGCCCCCTAGGGCTAGCGGTACGTGGAGATACGCAGTATTTT.

This clonotype was detected ten times or more. V and J are TRBV6-2 or TRBV6-3 and TRBJ2-7; maybe TRBD1 (5 bases). V lost 8 bases, J lost 5 bases, and 13 bases lay in between. CDR1 MNHEY and CDR2 SVGEGT come from the germline V gene. CDR3 size: 12 residues. The CDR3 DNA reads as TGTGCCAGCCGTTCGCAGGGCCACGAGCAGTACTTC. It specifies CASRSQGHEQYF.

This chain connects TRBV6-5 to TRBJ2-4; 7 bases map to TRBD1. The CDR3 has 14 amino acids. V lost 5 bases, J lost 6 bases, and 7 bases stayed unmatched. Per the germline V gene, CDR1 is MNHEY and CDR2 is SVGAGI. The CDR3 sequence is CASSERSGGNIQYF. The CDR3 coding sequence is TGTGCCAGCAGTGAAAGGTCAGGGGGAAACATTCAGTACTTC.

This clonotype was found many times. The V gene is TRBV6-1, the J gene TRBJ1-2; D ambiguous. Trimming removed 2 bases at V and 4 bases at J, with 14 bases between. The CDR3 is 15 residues long. Per the germline V gene, CDR1 is MNHNS and CDR2 is SASEGT. CDR3 DNA: TGTGCCAGCAGTGAACGGAACATCAAGACCTATGGCTACACCTTC. The encoded protein is CASSERNIKTYGYTF.

There are a few counts of this clonotype. The V and J genes are TRBV3-1 and TRBJ1-2; D call uncertain. Per the germline V gene, CDR1 is LGHDT and CDR2 is YNNKEL (reference sequence). Trimming pared 1 base from V and 5 bases from J, leaving 11 bases between. CDR3 length equals 14 residues. CDR3 sequence reads: CASSQAVRRYGYTF. The CDR3 DNA is TGTGCCAGCAGCCAAGCCGTCAGGCGGTATGGCTACACCTTC.

This clonotype was observed a single time. Given a much more abundant clone one base away, this may be a read error. This chain connects TRBV27 to TRBJ2-5; 7 bases are a match to TRBD1. This CDR3 comprises 13 residues. Per germline, CDR1 MNHEY and CDR2 SMNVEV (reference sequence). CDR3 nucleotides: TGTGCCAGCTTTACAGGACCACAGGGGACCCGGTACTTC. Translating it yields CASFTGPQGTRYF.

CDR3 sequence reads: CSARASAFNTGELFF. The CDR3 nucleotides are TGCAGTGCTAGAGCATCAGCTTTCAACACCGGGGAGCTGTTTTTT. This chain links TRBV20-1 with TRBJ2-2; D unclear. Trimming removed 1 base from V and 2 bases from J, with 11 bases in between. Germline loops: CDR1 DFQATT, CDR2 SNEGSKA (reference sequence). The CDR3 covers 15 residues.

This clonotype has a count of ten or more. This chain joins TRBV20-1 and TRBJ2-1, with unresolved D. The V gene's germline CDR1 is DFQATT and CDR2 SNEGSKA (reference sequence). Trimming took 3 bases from V and 6 from J, leaving 18 bases between them. The CDR3 extends over 15 amino acids. The CDR3 nucleotides are TGCAGTGCTAGTCGCAGTGTGTGGACGAGCAATGAGCAGTTCTTC. Protein sequence: CSASRSVWTSNEQFF.

This clonotype was counted ten times or more. This chain links TRBV5-6 with TRBJ1-4, with D hard to call. This CDR3 has 14 amino acids. Trimming removed 1 base from V and 8 bases from J, with 12 bases in between. From germline, CDR1 is SGHDT and CDR2 YYEEEE. Written as DNA, the CDR3 is TGTGCCAGCAGCTTGATTTCCCGCCGGGAAAAACTGTTTTTT. This encodes CASSLISRREKLFF.

The genes are TRBV7-2 and TRBJ2-1, with 10 bases identical to TRBD2. This CDR3 spans 15 amino acids. Germline CDR1 reads SGHTA; CDR2 reads FQGNSA. V lost 4 bases and J lost 10; bases outside the gene matches: 10. As DNA, the CDR3 is TGTGCCAGCAGCTGGAGCAGCGGGGGGGCCAGCGAGCAGTTCTTC. This encodes CASSWSSGGASEQFF. Based on the CDR3 plus reference TRBV7-2 and TRBJ2-1, the full variable domain is GAGVSQSPSNKVTEKGKDVELRCDPISGHTALYWYRQSLGQGLEFLIYFQGNSAPDKSGLPSDRFSAERTGGSVSTLTIQRTQQEDSAVYLCASSWSSGGASEQFFGPGTRLTVL.

The chain's CDR3 is CASSLGVPGEQFF. CDR3 bases: TGTGCCAGCAGCTTAGGTGTCCCCGGAGAGCAGTTCTTC. This sequence joins TRBV7-9 and TRBJ2-1, with no clear D. Germline loops: CDR1 SEHNR, CDR2 FQNEAQ (reference sequence). The CDR3 totals 13 residues. Trimming pared 1 base from V and 10 bases from J, leaving 11 bases between.

The genes are TRBV12-3 or TRBV12-4 and TRBJ2-2; 8 nucleotides line up with TRBD2. The CDR3 covers 17 residues. With 1 base clipped from V and 3 bases from J, the junction kept 7 bases outside the gene matches. The CDR3 DNA sequence: TGTGCCAGCAGTTTAGTTCGGGGGGGCGCGGACACCGGGGAGCTGTTTTTT. Encoded protein: CASSLVRGGADTGELFF.

This clonotype was picked up many times. The chain recombines TRBV24-1 with TRBJ2-7, with D perhaps TRBD2 (5 bases). The CDR3 totals 11 residues. The germline gives CDR1 KGHDR, CDR2 SFDVKD. Trimming shortened V by 12 bases and J by 0 bases, and 8 bases separated the two germline ends. CDR3: CAPGNSYEQYF. The CDR3 nucleotides are TGTGCCCCGGGGAACTCCTACGAGCAGTACTTC.

Comment on this clonotype: At one boundary the junction diverges from the germline segment, which might be a read error. This rearrangement joins TRBV3-1 to TRBJ1-5; D gene uncertain. The germline V gene encodes CDR1 LGHDT and CDR2 YNNKEL (reference sequence). The CDR3 is 11 residues long. The CDR3 loop is CAGSQDSAQHF. CDR3 sequence (DNA): TGTGCCGGCAGCCAAGATTCGGCCCAGCATTTT.

On this clonotype: A junction end diverges from the germline sequence, so it may reflect a read error. CDR3 in DNA: TGTGTCAGCAGCCCCCGGGACGGTGGACAGTACTTC. It codes for CVSSPRDGGQYF. The V and J genes are TRBV9 and TRBJ2-4; possibly TRBD1 or TRBD2 for D (5 bases each). CDR3 length: 12 residues. Germline V lookup: CDR1 SGDLS, CDR2 YYNGEE.

With regard to this clonotype: This may stem from a read error, because a much larger clone lies one nucleotide away. CDR3 protein: CASTDNEKRFF. CDR3 DNA: TGTGCCAGCACCGATAATGAAAAACGGTTTTTT. The chain links TRBV12-3 or TRBV12-4 to TRBJ1-4; D unresolved. This CDR3 has 11 amino acids.

This clonotype was detected ten times or more. V gene TRBV21-1 combines with J gene TRBJ2-5; the table gives TRBD1 as D, unverified against the DNA. TRBV21-1 is given as a pseudogene. The CDR3 loop spans 14 amino acids. CDR3 amino acids: CASSGAGAGETQYF. The CDR3 nucleotides are TGTGCCAGCAGCGGTGCGGGGGCGGGGGAGACCCAGTACTTC.